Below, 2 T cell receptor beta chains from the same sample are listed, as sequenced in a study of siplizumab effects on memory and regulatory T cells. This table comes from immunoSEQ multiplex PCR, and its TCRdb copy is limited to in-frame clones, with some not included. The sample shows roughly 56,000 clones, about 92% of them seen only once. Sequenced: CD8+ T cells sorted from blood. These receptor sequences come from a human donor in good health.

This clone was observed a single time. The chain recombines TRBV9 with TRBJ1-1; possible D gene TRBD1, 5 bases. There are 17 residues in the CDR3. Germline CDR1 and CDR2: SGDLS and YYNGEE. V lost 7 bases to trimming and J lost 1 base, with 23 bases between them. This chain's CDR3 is CASDSGTEDRPNTEAFF. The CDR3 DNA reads TGTGCCAGCGACTCCGGGACCGAAGATCGACCGAACACTGAAGCTTTCTTT. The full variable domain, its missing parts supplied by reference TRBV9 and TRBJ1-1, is DSGVTQTPKHLITATGQRVTLRCSPRSGDLSVYWYQQSLDQGLQFLIQYYNGEERAKGNILERFSAQQFPDLHSELNLSSLELGDSALYFCASDSGTEDRPNTEAFFGQGTRLTVV.

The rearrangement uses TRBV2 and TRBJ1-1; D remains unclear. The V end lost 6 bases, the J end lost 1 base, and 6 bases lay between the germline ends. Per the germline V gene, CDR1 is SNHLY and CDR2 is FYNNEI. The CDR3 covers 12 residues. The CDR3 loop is CASRRGNTEAFF. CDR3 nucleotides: TGTGCCAGCAGGAGAGGGAACACTGAAGCTTTCTTT.